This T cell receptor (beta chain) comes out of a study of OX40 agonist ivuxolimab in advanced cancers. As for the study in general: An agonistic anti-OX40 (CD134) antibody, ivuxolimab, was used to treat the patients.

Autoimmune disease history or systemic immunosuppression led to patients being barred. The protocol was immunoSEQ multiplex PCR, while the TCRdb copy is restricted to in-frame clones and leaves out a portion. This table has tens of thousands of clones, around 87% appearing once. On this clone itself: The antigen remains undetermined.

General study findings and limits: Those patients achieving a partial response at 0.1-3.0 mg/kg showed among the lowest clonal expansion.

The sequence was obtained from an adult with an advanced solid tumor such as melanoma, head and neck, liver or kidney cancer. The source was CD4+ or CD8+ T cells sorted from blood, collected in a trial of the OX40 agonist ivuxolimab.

CDR3 in amino acids: CASSLTTGYGYTF. The CDR3 DNA is TGTGCCAGCAGCTTAACCACAGGGTATGGCTACACCTTC. J is TRBJ1-2 and V is TRBV11-2, with TRBD1 as a possible D gene (6 bases). V lost 2 bases and J lost 5, with 9 bases in between. This CDR3 spans 13 amino acids. The germline V gene has CDR1 SGHAT and CDR2 FQNNGV.